These 27 T cell receptor beta chains share one sample of origin, sequenced in a study of T-cell reconstitution after alpha-beta-depleted transplantation in children. This sample's TCRbeta library carried unique molecular identifier barcodes. Each CDR3 protein gets one entry after TCRdb re-called the PCR reads with MiXCR. The repertoire has about 220,000 distinct CDR3 sequences, roughly 15% of them found once; the top ten carry about 39%. The sequencing here drew on PBMCs, mostly from graft donor cells, taken 360 days after TCRalphabeta/CD19-depleted stem cell transplant. The receptors derive from a male patient aged 2-15 years who had a stem cell transplant for acute lymphoblastic leukemia, so the T cells may come from the graft donor.

Turning to this clonotype: A much larger clone is a single base away; this may be a read error. The rearrangement uses TRBV3-1 and TRBJ2-7; D ambiguous. Germline V gene lookup returns CDR1 LGHDT and CDR2 YNNKEL (reference sequence). The CDR3 spans 11 residues. The CDR3 DNA is TGTGCCAGCAACCAAGACTACGAGCAGTACTTC. Protein: CASNQDYEQYF.

This clonotype was observed many times. The chain links TRBV28 to TRBJ2-2; D is uncertain. This CDR3 region has 12 residues. The ends were cut back, 6 bases at V and 7 bases at J, with 9 bases in the middle. Per germline, CDR1 MDHEN and CDR2 SYDVKM. The CDR3 DNA follows: TGTGCCAGCAGCCCCAATGTCGGGGAGCTGTTTTTT. Amino acids: CASSPNVGELFF.

This chain links TRBV21-1 with TRBJ2-7; the D call of TRBD1 is as the table states it, not checked on the DNA. TRBV21-1 is a recognized pseudogene. The CDR3 spans 13 residues. Here the CDR3 DNA reads TGTGCCAGCCACTGGGACACCCCCTACGAGCAGTACTTC. Translating it yields CASHWDTPYEQYF.

V and J are TRBV7-2 and TRBJ2-7; 8 bases fit TRBD2. The germline V gene encodes CDR1 SGHTA and CDR2 FQGNSA. CDR3 length: 15 residues. Trimming took 5 bases from V and 2 from J; bases not matched to a gene: 8. CDR3 nucleotides: TGTGCCAGCAGCCTAGGCATGGGACTAGCCTACGAGCAGTACTTC. Its translation is CASSLGMGLAYEQYF. Variable domain in full (rest from reference TRBV7-2 and TRBJ2-7): GAGVSQSPSNKVTEKGKDVELRCDPISGHTALYWYRQSLGQGLEFLIYFQGNSAPDKSGLPSDRFSAERTGGSVSTLTIQRTQQEDSAVYLCASSLGMGLAYEQYFGPGTRLTVT.

This clonotype occurred a few times. The V gene is TRBV3-1, the J gene TRBJ2-3, with D perhaps TRBD2 (6 bases). V was trimmed by 0 bases and J by 4 bases, leaving 11 bases between them. In germline, CDR1 is LGHDT, CDR2 YNNKEL (reference sequence). The CDR3 extends over 15 amino acids. This CDR3 is CASSQERGISDTQYF. The CDR3 nucleotides read TGTGCCAGCAGCCAAGAACGGGGGATCTCAGATACGCAGTATTTT.

This clonotype was seen only a few times. The chain uses TRBV6-1 and TRBJ2-7, with 7 nucleotides matching TRBD2. The CDR3 extends over 14 amino acids. Trimming removed 4 bases from V and 12 bases from J; junction bases left unmatched: 15. The V gene's germline CDR1 is MNHNS and CDR2 SASEGT. The CDR3 spells CASSGGGWFVQPYF. CDR3 in DNA: TGTGCCAGCAGTGGCGGGGGTTGGTTTGTCCAACCGTACTTC.

This clonotype was counted once. V is TRBV6-1 and J is TRBJ2-5; TRBD1 or TRBD2 may be the D gene (5 bases each). The CDR3 sequence is 13 residues long. Deletions cut 4 bases from V and 2 bases from J, with 8 bases between. Germline lookup yields CDR1 MNHNS and CDR2 SASEGT. The CDR3 DNA reads TGTGCCAGCAGTGGGGGGAGACAAGAGACCCAGTACTTC. This gives the protein CASSGGRQETQYF.

This clonotype was counted between two and nine times. The V gene is TRBV20-1, the J gene TRBJ1-5; TRBD1 aligns across 9 bases. With 5 bases clipped from V and 2 bases from J, the junction kept 10 bases outside the gene matches. Germline V gene sequence: CDR1 DFQATT, CDR2 SNEGSKA (reference sequence). The CDR3 runs to 16 residues. Here the CDR3 DNA reads TGCAGTGCTCCAGAAACAGGGGGCTGGGGCAATCAGCCCCAGCATTTT. Amino acid sequence: CSAPETGGWGNQPQHF.

This clonotype occurred many times. The chain uses TRBV11-1 and TRBJ2-7; D is unclear. Deletions cut 2 bases from V and 4 bases from J, with 15 bases between. This CDR3 region has 15 residues. Germline CDR1 reads SGHAT; CDR2 reads FQDESV (reference sequence). The CDR3 is CASSLFESTAYEQYF. The CDR3, as DNA: TGTGCCAGCAGCTTATTTGAGAGCACAGCTTACGAGCAGTACTTC.

This clonotype was seen a handful of times. The chain joins TRBV20-1 to TRBJ1-5; weak D call: TRBD1 (5 bases). The V gene's germline CDR1 is DFQATT and CDR2 SNEGSKA (reference sequence). The CDR3 runs to 12 residues. V was cut by 6 bases and J by 4 bases, with 10 bases left in between. This CDR3 is CSANPGNQPQHF. The CDR3 DNA follows: TGCAGTGCGAACCCAGGGAATCAGCCCCAGCATTTT.

V gene TRBV27 combines with J gene TRBJ1-2; 8 nucleotides agree with TRBD1. CDR1 and CDR2 from the germline V gene are MNHEY and SMNVEV (reference sequence). This CDR3 region has 14 residues. V was clipped by 3 bases and J by 6 bases; unmatched bases: 6. CDR3 in amino acids: CASSFPGGINGYTF. The CDR3 region has the DNA TGTGCCAGCAGTTTCCCAGGGGGCATAAATGGCTACACCTTC.

This clonotype was seen only a few times. This chain connects TRBV12-3 or TRBV12-4 to TRBJ1-5; TRBD1 matches 8 bases. J gave up 2 bases and V 5 bases, and 5 bases lay outside the gene matches. There are 15 residues in the CDR3. As DNA, the CDR3 is TGTGCCAGCAGTCTCAGGGGGCTCGGCAATCAGCCCCAGCATTTT. Its protein product is CASSLRGLGNQPQHF.

The rearrangement links TRBV28 to TRBJ2-1; the D gene is possibly TRBD2 (6 bases). Germline V gives CDR1 MDHEN, CDR2 SYDVKM. The CDR3 extends over 17 amino acids. V was pared by 5 bases and J by 6 bases, with 23 bases between. The CDR3 is CASSRPVWRGGPNEQFF. CDR3 nucleotide sequence: TGTGCCAGCAGTCGACCAGTATGGCGGGGAGGTCCCAATGAGCAGTTCTTC.

V and J are TRBV9 and TRBJ1-2; TRBD1 is a possible D gene (6 bases). The V and J ends lost 4 bases and 6 bases respectively, with 25 bases between them. CDR3 length: 17 amino acids. The germline CDR1 and CDR2 sequences are SGDLS and YYNGEE. The CDR3, as DNA: TGTGCCAGCAGCTTTACCTTCCCGGGACATAAGTCGAATGGCTACACCTTC. It is translated as CASSFTFPGHKSNGYTF. Based on the CDR3 plus reference TRBV9 and TRBJ1-2, the full variable domain is DSGVTQTPKHLITATGQRVTLRCSPRSGDLSVYWYQQSLDQGLQFLIQYYNGEERAKGNILERFSAQQFPDLHSELNLSSLELGDSALYFCASSFTFPGHKSNGYTFGSGTRLTVV.

V is TRBV15 and J is TRBJ2-7; TRBD1 matches 7 bases. Germline lookup yields CDR1 LNHNV and CDR2 YYDKDF (reference sequence). The J segment lost 1 base and the V segment lost 1 base, leaving 4 bases of the junction unmatched. The CDR3 consists of 15 residues. As DNA, the CDR3 is TGTGCCACCAGCAGAGGGGTGACAGGGTCCTACGAGCAGTACTTC. As protein: CATSRGVTGSYEQYF.

The J gene is TRBJ1-1, the V gene TRBV6-5; weak D call: TRBD1 (5 bases). Germline V gene sequence: CDR1 MNHEY, CDR2 SVGAGI. The CDR3 extends over 16 amino acids. Trimming took 7 bases from V and 1 from J, leaving 19 bases between them. This chain's CDR3 is CASIKGHVLSNTEAFF. In DNA, the CDR3 is TGTGCCAGCATTAAGGGGCACGTCCTTTCGAACACTGAAGCTTTCTTT.

There are a few counts of this clonotype. The V gene is TRBV7-9, the J gene TRBJ1-4, with unresolved D. The V and J ends lost 6 bases and 2 bases respectively, with 13 bases between them. From germline, CDR1 is SEHNR and CDR2 FQNEAQ (reference sequence). This CDR3 has 15 amino acids. The CDR3 DNA is TGTGCCAGCAGTCCTGATCCGGTTACTAATGAAAAACTGTTTTTT. Translation: CASSPDPVTNEKLFF.

This chain links TRBV7-9 with TRBJ2-2; TRBD2 might be the D (5 bases). The V gene lost 11 bases and the J gene lost 6 bases, with 7 bases spanning the gap. Germline CDR1 is SEHNR and CDR2 is FQNEAQ (reference sequence). The CDR3 is made up of 10 amino acids. The CDR3 DNA sequence: TGTGCCCCGGGGTCCGGGGAGCTGTTTTTT. As protein: CAPGSGELFF.

The sample holds a few counts of this clonotype. The chain uses TRBV5-1 and TRBJ2-7, with 8 positions matching TRBD1. This CDR3 is built from 14 residues. The trim removed 2 bases at V and 2 bases at J, leaving 3 bases unmatched. The germline V gene encodes CDR1 SGHRS and CDR2 YFSETQ. DNA of the CDR3: TGCGCCAGCAGCTTTCAGGGGGCGCCCTACGAGCAGTACTTC. Its protein product is CASSFQGAPYEQYF.

This clonotype was observed a few times. The chain has TRBV9 and TRBJ2-1; D perhaps matches TRBD1 (6 bases). The germline gives CDR1 SGDLS, CDR2 YYNGEE. The CDR3 has 14 residues. Trimming cost V 0 bases and J 3 bases, with 7 bases left between them. The CDR3 is CASSVGDNYNEQFF. DNA of the CDR3: TGTGCCAGCAGCGTAGGGGACAACTACAATGAGCAGTTCTTC.

This clonotype appeared many times. The rearrangement links TRBV6-2 or TRBV6-3 to TRBJ2-5; tentative D call: TRBD1 (6 bases). CDR3 length: 13 residues. In germline, CDR1 is MNHEY, CDR2 SVGEGT. V shed 5 bases and J shed 7 bases, with 14 bases lying between them. CDR3 amino acids: CASSGTFKATQYF. In nucleotides, the CDR3 is TGTGCCAGCAGTGGGACATTTAAAGCGACCCAGTACTTC.

This clonotype was counted between two and nine times. The J gene is TRBJ1-2, the V gene TRBV10-3; D gene uncertain. V was trimmed by 10 bases and J by 2 bases, leaving 11 bases between them. Germline V CDR1 and CDR2: ENHRY, SYGVKD. The CDR3 covers 12 residues. CDR3 region: CATALENYGYTF. The CDR3 DNA follows: TGTGCCACGGCCTTAGAGAACTATGGCTACACCTTC.

There are a few counts of this clonotype. This sequence joins TRBV12-3 or TRBV12-4 and TRBJ1-3; D not certain. This CDR3 region has 15 residues. The ends were cut back, 3 bases at V and 4 bases at J, with 13 bases in the middle. In DNA form, the CDR3 reads TGTGCCAGCAGTTTTCCGAAGGGTGCGGGAAACACCATATATTTT. This codes for CASSFPKGAGNTIYF.

This clonotype was detected only a few times. The CDR3 spells CASSSQGLANEKLFF. The DNA for the CDR3 is TGTGCCAGCAGTTCTCAGGGGTTAGCTAATGAAAAACTGTTTTTT. The chain recombines TRBV27 with TRBJ1-4, with D perhaps TRBD1 (6 bases). Germline loops: CDR1 MNHEY, CDR2 SMNVEV (reference sequence). There are 15 residues in the CDR3. V was trimmed by 4 bases and J by 3 bases, leaving 12 bases between them.

V and J are TRBV6-5 and TRBJ2-3, with D possibly TRBD1 on 8 matching bases. Germline-derived CDR1 and CDR2 are MNHEY and SVGAGI. V gave up 4 bases and J gave up 4 bases, with 15 bases separating them. The CDR3 covers 15 residues. This chain's CDR3 is CASSWSGGQADTQYF. In DNA form, the CDR3 reads TGTGCCAGCAGTTGGTCGGGGGGACAGGCAGATACGCAGTATTTT.

This clonotype was counted between two and nine times. This chain links TRBV6-5 with TRBJ1-1; TRBD1 agrees at 7 bases. The CDR3 covers 13 residues. The ends lost 3 bases at V and 7 bases at J; junction bases unmatched: 5. Germline CDR1 MNHEY, CDR2 SVGAGI. CDR3 residues: CASSYRGDSEAFF. CDR3 DNA: TGTGCCAGCAGTTATAGGGGGGACAGTGAAGCTTTCTTT.

The table lists this clonotype with a few counts. The rearrangement links TRBV12-3 or TRBV12-4 to TRBJ2-1, with 13 nucleotides matching TRBD2. CDR3 length equals 15 residues. The junction had 3 bases not matched to a gene; V was cut back by 3 bases and J by 7 bases. The CDR3 DNA is TGTGCCAGCAGTTTGAGGACTAGCGGGAGAAATGAGCAGTTCTTC. It translates to CASSLRTSGRNEQFF.